This TCR beta chain was profiled in a study of blood T cell repertoires in COVID-19. Study information: Acute and convalescent COVID-19 specimens originated in the United States, Italy and Spain. PBMCs, B-cell-depleted T cells, or T cells were the source of the cDNA or gDNA that made up the material.

Per the original data handling: Scientists estimated how many nucleated cells there were by amplifying reference gene primers. Measured with immunoSEQ multiplex PCR; TCRdb has only the in-frame clones, and not every one. V and J calls plus clone size are reproduced from that table; the DNA served to infer D and trimming. Of around 270,000 clones listed, roughly 89% are singletons. The V gene's germline CDR1 is LGHDT and CDR2 YNNKEL (reference sequence). V shed 5 bases and J 5 bases; nucleotides not matched to a gene: 9. There are 15 residues in the CDR3. This receptor was obtained from a man younger than 45 with acute or convalescent COVID-19. Sample: peripheral blood. V usage is TRBV3-1 (or the pseudogene TRBV3-2) and J usage is TRBJ1-2; 9 bases agree with TRBD1. The CDR3: CASSTGQGRIYGYTF. CDR3 bases: TGTGCCAGCAGCACCGGACAGGGGAGAATTTATGGCTACACCTTC.